Sequencing of this TCR beta chain was carried out in a study of blood T cell repertoires in COVID-19. V was cut by 3 bases and J by 8 bases, with 4 bases left in between. Germline V gene sequence: CDR1 SEHNR, CDR2 FQNEAQ (reference sequence). The length of the CDR3 is 11 residues. Only in-frame clones appear in the TCRdb table, and some are missing; sequencing was by immunoSEQ multiplex PCR. The sample lists some 270,000 clones, 88% occurring once. The sample consisted of PBMCs or T cells enriched from blood (not recorded which). The sequence derives from a woman in her 40s who had been exposed to COVID-19. The chain combines TRBV7-9 with TRBJ1-4, with D uncertain. The CDR3 here is CASSFREKLFF. CDR3 coding DNA: TGTGCCAGCAGCTTTCGGGAAAAACTGTTTTTT. Full variable domain (remainder filled in from reference TRBV7-9 and TRBJ1-4): DTGVSQNPRHKITKRGQNVTFRCDPISEHNRLYWYRQTLGQGPEFLTYFQNEAQLEKSRLLSDRFSAERPKGSFSTLEIQRTEQGDSAMYLCASSFREKLFFGSGTQLSVL.